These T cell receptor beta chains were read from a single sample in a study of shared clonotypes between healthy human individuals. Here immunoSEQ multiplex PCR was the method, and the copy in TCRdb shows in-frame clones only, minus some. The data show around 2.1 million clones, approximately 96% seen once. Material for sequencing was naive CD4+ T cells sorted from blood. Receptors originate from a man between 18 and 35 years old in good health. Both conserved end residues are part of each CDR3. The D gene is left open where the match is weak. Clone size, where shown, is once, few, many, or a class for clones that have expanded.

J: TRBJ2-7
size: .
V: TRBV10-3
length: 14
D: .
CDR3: CAISQGGDSYEQYF
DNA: TGTGCCATCAGTCAAGGGGGAGATTCTTACGAGCAGTACTTC

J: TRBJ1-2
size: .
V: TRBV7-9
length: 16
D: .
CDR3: CASSRPSLGGIEGYTF
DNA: TGTGCCAGCAGCCGGCCCAGCCTAGGGGGTATTGAAGGCTACACCTTC

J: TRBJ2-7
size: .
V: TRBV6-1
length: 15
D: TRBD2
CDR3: CASSPPGLVLYEQYF
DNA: TGTGCCAGCAGCCCCCCGGGACTAGTTTTATACGAGCAGTACTTC

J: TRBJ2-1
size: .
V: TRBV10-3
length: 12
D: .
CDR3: CAIGPGYNEQFF
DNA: TGTGCCATCGGACCAGGGTACAATGAGCAGTTCTTC

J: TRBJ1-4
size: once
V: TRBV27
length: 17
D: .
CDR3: CASSLVGAFATNEKLFF
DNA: TGTGCCAGCAGTTTAGTGGGGGCCTTTGCAACTAATGAAAAACTGTTTTTT

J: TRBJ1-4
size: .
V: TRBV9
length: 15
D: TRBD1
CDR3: CASSPRTGGVEKLFF
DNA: TGTGCCAGCAGCCCCCGAACAGGGGGCGTTGAAAAACTGTTTTTT

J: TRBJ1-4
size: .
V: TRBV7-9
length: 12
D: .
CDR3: CASSLIVEKLFF
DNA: TGTGCCAGCAGCTTAATAGTTGAAAAACTGTTTTTT

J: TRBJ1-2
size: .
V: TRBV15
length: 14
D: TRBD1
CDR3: CATSRGAGGYGYTF
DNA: TGTGCCACCAGCCGCGGGGCAGGGGGTTATGGCTACACCTTC

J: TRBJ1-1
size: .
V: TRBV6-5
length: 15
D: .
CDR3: CAVRRGDPMGTEAFF
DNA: TGTGCCGTAAGACGGGGGGACCCAATGGGCACTGAAGCTTTCTTT

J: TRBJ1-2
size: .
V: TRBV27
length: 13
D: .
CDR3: CASSPSRAYGYTF
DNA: TGTGCCAGCAGTCCCTCCAGGGCTTATGGCTACACCTTC

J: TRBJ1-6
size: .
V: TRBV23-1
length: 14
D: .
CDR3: CASPRGQDNSPLHF
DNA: TGCGCCAGCCCTCGGGGCCAGGATAATTCACCCCTCCACTTT

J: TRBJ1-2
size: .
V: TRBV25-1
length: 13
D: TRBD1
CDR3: CASSPQGTYGYTF
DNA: TGTGCCAGCAGTCCACAGGGGACCTATGGCTACACCTTC

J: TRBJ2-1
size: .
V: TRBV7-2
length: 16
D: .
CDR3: CASSFPTGLRYNEQFF
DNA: TGTGCCAGCAGCTTCCCTACAGGGCTCAGGTACAATGAGCAGTTCTTC

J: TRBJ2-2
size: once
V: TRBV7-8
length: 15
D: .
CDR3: CASSQSLGNTGELFF
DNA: TGTGCCAGCAGCCAGTCACTAGGGAACACCGGGGAGCTGTTTTTT

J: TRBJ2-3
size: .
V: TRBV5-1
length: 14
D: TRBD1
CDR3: CASSLRQGADTQYF
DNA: TGCGCCAGCAGCTTAAGACAGGGGGCAGATACGCAGTATTTT

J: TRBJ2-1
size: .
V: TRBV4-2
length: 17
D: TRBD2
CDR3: CASSIMVSGRNYNEQFF
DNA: TGTGCCAGCAGCATCATGGTTAGCGGGAGGAACTACAATGAGCAGTTCTTC

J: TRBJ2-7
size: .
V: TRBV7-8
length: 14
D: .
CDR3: CASSLVDRFYEQYF
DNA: TGTGCCAGCAGCTTAGTCGACAGGTTCTACGAGCAGTACTTC

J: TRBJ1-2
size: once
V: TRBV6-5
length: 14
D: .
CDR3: CASSEFRGDYGYTF
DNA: TGTGCCAGCAGTGAATTCAGGGGTGACTATGGCTACACCTTC

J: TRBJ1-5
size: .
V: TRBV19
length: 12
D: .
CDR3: CASKAPGQPQHF
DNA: TGTGCCAGTAAGGCACCAGGTCAGCCCCAGCATTTT

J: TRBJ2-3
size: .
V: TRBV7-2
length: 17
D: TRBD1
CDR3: CASSLAGQGISTDTQYF
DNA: TGTGCCAGCAGCTTAGCGGGACAGGGCATTAGCACAGATACGCAGTATTTT

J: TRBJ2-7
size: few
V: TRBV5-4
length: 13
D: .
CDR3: CASRERQTGEQYF
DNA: TGTGCCAGCAGGGAAAGACAGACGGGCGAGCAGTACTTC

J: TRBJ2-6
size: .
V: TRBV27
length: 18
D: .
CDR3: CASSLRGAPGAGANVLTF
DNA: TGTGCCAGCAGTTTACGGGGGGCGCCTGGAGCTGGGGCCAACGTCCTGACTTTC

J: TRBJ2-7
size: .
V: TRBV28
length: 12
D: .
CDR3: CAISRRGYEQYF
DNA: TGTGCCATCTCGAGACGGGGCTACGAGCAGTACTTC

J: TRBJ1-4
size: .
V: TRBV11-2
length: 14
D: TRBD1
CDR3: CASSLTGRSEKLFF
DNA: TGTGCCAGCAGCTTGACAGGGAGGAGTGAAAAACTGTTTTTT

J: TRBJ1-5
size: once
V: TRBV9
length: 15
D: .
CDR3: CASSMSGNSNQPQHF
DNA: TGTGCCAGCAGCATGAGTGGGAATAGCAATCAGCCCCAGCATTTT

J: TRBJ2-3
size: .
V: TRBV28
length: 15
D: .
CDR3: CASSLGTLSTDTQYF
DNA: TGTGCCAGCAGCTTGGGGACACTCAGCACAGATACGCAGTATTTT

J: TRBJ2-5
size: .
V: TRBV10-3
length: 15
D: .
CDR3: CAISERIAGRETQYF
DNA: TGTGCCATCAGTGAAAGGATCGCAGGGCGGGAGACCCAGTACTTC

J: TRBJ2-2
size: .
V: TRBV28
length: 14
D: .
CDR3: CASSSFPTTGELFF
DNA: TGTGCCAGCAGTTCCTTCCCCACCACCGGGGAGCTGTTTTTT

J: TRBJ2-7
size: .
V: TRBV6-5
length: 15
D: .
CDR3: CASSYSVRGPHEQYF
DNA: TGTGCCAGCAGTTACTCGGTGCGGGGCCCCCACGAGCAGTACTTC

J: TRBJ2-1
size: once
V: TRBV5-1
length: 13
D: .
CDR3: CASSLETYNEQFF
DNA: TGCGCCAGCAGCTTGGAGACATACAATGAGCAGTTCTTC

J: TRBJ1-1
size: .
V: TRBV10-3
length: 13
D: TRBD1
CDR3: CASRQGENTEAFF
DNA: TGTGCCTCCCGACAGGGGGAGAACACTGAAGCTTTCTTT

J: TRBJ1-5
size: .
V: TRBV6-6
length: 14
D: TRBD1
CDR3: CASNPQGKDQPQHF
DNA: TGTGCCAGCAATCCACAGGGGAAAGATCAGCCCCAGCATTTT

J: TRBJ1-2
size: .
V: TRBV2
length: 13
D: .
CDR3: CASSAWENYGYTF
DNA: TGTGCCAGCAGTGCCTGGGAGAACTATGGCTACACCTTC

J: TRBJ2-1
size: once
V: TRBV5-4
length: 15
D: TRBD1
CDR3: CASSSGGTVYNEQFF
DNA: TGTGCCAGCAGCTCGGGTGGGACAGTTTACAATGAGCAGTTCTTC

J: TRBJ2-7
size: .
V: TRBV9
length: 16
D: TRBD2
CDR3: CASSVGGTSGTYEQYF
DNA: TGTGCCAGCAGCGTAGGCGGGACTAGCGGTACCTACGAGCAGTACTTC

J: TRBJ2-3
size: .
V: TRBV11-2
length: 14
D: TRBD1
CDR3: CASSLGTGADTQYF
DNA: TGTGCCAGCAGCTTGGGAACAGGGGCGGATACGCAGTATTTT

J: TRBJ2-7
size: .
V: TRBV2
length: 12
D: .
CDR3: CASSVLGNEQYF
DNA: TGTGCCAGCAGTGTGTTGGGGAACGAGCAGTACTTC

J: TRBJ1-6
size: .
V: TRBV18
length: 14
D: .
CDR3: CASRTAGGTNSLHF
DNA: TGTGCCAGCCGCACGGCCGGGGGTACGAATTCCCTCCACTTT

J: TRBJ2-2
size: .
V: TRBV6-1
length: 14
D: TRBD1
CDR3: CASGWDSSTGELFF
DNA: TGTGCCAGTGGTTGGGACAGTTCCACCGGGGAGCTGTTTTTT

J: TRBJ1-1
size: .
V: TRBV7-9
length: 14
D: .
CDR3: CASSPRRENTEAFF
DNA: TGTGCCAGCAGCCCTCGACGGGAGAACACTGAAGCTTTCTTT

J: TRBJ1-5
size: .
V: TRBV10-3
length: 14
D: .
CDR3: CAISESGEIQPQHF
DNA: TGTGCCATCAGTGAGTCAGGGGAAATTCAGCCCCAGCATTTT

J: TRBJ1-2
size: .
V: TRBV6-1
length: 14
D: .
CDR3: CASSEQGGPYGYTF
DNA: TGTGCCAGCAGTGAACAGGGCGGACCCTATGGCTACACCTTC

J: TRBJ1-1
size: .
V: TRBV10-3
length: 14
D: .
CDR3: CAISVRGEDTEAFF
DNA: TGTGCCATCAGTGTGCGGGGGGAGGACACTGAAGCTTTCTTT

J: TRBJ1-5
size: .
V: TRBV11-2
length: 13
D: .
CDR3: CASSQRESSPQHF
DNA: TGTGCCAGCAGCCAAAGGGAGTCGTCGCCCCAGCATTTT

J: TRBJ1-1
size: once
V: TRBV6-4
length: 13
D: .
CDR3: CASSQNLDTEAFF
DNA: TGTGCCAGCAGTCAGAACTTGGACACTGAAGCTTTCTTT

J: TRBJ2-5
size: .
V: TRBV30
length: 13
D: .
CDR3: CAWSPPGQETQYF
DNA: TGTGCCTGGAGTCCGCCGGGGCAAGAGACCCAGTACTTC

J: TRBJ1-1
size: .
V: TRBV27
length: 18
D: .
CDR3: CASSEGRPGRGWNTEAFF
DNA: TGTGCCAGCAGTGAAGGTCGCCCGGGGCGGGGGTGGAACACTGAAGCTTTCTTT

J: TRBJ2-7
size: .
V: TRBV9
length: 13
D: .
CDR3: CASSVDFAYEQYF
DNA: TGTGCCAGCAGCGTAGACTTCGCCTACGAGCAGTACTTC

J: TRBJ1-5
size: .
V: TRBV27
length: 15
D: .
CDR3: CASSLSRGTGQPQHF
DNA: TGTGCCAGCAGTTTATCGCGGGGGACCGGGCAGCCCCAGCATTTT

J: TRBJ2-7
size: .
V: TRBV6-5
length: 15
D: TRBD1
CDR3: CASSIGQGATYEQYF
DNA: TGTGCCAGCAGTATAGGACAGGGGGCCACCTACGAGCAGTACTTC

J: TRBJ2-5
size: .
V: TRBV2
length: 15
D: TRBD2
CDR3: CASRGLAGSQETQYF
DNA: TGTGCCAGCAGAGGACTAGCGGGTAGCCAAGAGACCCAGTACTTC

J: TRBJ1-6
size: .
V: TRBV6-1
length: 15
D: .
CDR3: CASSDEMGGNSPLHF
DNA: TGTGCCAGCAGTGATGAGATGGGGGGTAATTCACCCCTCCACTTT

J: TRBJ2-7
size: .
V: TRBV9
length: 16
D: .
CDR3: CASSPHRASLLYEQYF
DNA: TGTGCCAGCAGCCCCCACCGGGCAAGCCTTCTCTACGAGCAGTACTTC

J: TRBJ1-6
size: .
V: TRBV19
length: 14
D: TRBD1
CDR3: CASSIPGGISPLHF
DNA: TGTGCCAGTAGTATACCAGGGGGCATATCACCCCTCCACTTT

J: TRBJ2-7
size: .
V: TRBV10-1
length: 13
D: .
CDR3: CASSESSWAGQYF
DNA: TGCGCCAGCAGTGAGTCGAGTTGGGCGGGACAGTACTTC

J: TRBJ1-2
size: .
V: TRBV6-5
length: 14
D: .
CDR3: CASSYSFRNYGYTF
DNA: TGTGCCAGCAGTTACTCTTTCAGGAACTATGGCTACACCTTC

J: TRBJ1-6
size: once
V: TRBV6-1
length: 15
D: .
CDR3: CASSGGGTYNSPLHF
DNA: TGTGCCAGCAGTGGGGGGGGAACCTATAATTCACCCCTCCACTTT